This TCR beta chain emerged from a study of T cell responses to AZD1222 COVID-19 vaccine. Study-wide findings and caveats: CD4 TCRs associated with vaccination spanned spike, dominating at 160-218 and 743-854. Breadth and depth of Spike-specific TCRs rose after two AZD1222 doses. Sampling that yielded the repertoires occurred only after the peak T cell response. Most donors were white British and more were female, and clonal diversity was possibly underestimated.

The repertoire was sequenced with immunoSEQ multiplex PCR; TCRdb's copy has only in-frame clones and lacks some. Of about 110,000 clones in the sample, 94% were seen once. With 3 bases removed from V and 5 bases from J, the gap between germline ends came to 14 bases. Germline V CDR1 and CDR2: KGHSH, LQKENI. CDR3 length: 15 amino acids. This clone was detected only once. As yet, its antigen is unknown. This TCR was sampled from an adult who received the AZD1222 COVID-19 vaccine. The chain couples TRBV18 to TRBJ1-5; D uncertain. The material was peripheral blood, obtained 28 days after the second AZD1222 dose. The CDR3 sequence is CASSPRGAADQPQHF. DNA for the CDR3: TGTGCCAGCTCACCTAGAGGTGCGGCGGATCAGCCCCAGCATTTT.